A selection of T cell receptor beta chains follows, all from one sample in a study of molecular identifiers for immune sequencing clone quantification. TCRdb called the PCR reads again in MiXCR, with one record for every CDR3 protein. The sample lists approximately 550,000 distinct CDR3 sequences, about 20% seen once, with about 0.8% in the top ten. Sequenced sample: naive CD8+ T cells from blood, with Jurkat cell RNA spiked in. These receptors all stem from a human donor in good health. Some libraries in this study had Jurkat cell RNA spiked in. The CDR3 runs from the conserved cysteine through the conserved F or W. D genes are given only for firm matches. For some rows the clone size is stated as once, few or many, or as a class when expanded; others skip it.

j_call: TRBJ2-5
d_call: TRBD2
v_call: TRBV27
clone_size: many
cdr3_nt: TGTGCCAGCAGTTTAGAGCCGGGACTAGCGGGTCAAGAGACCCAGTACTTC
cdr3_aa: CASSLEPGLAGQETQYF

j_call: TRBJ1-3
d_call: NA
v_call: TRBV9
clone_size: many
cdr3_nt: TGTGCCAGCAGCCTATGGACCGAAGACACCATATATTTT
cdr3_aa: CASSLWTEDTIYF

j_call: TRBJ2-5
d_call: NA
v_call: TRBV30
clone_size: NA
cdr3_nt: TGTGCCTGGAGTCCCGGGACCGTAGGGGAGACCCAGTACTTC
cdr3_aa: CAWSPGTVGETQYF

j_call: TRBJ2-2
d_call: NA
v_call: TRBV3-1
clone_size: NA
cdr3_nt: TGTGCCAGCAGCCGACGCCCTGAACACACCGGGGAGCTGTTTTTT
cdr3_aa: CASSRRPEHTGELFF

j_call: TRBJ2-1
d_call: TRBD2
v_call: TRBV27
clone_size: many
cdr3_nt: TGTGCCAGCAGTTCCTTACTAGCGGGAGCCTACAATGAGCAGTTCTTC
cdr3_aa: CASSSLLAGAYNEQFF

j_call: TRBJ1-6
d_call: NA
v_call: TRBV7-2
clone_size: many
cdr3_nt: TGTGCCAGCAGCTTAGTACCGGGGTCCAGTTCACCCCTCCACTTT
cdr3_aa: CASSLVPGSSSPLHF

j_call: TRBJ2-3
d_call: TRBD1
v_call: TRBV24-1
clone_size: NA
cdr3_nt: TGTGTCACCAGTGAAGAAGGGACAGACATGCAGTATTTT
cdr3_aa: CVTSEEGTDMQYF

j_call: TRBJ2-7
d_call: TRBD1
v_call: TRBV5-3
clone_size: NA
cdr3_nt: TGTGCCAGCAGTATATTACAGGGGAACTACGAGCAGTACTTC
cdr3_aa: CASSILQGNYEQYF

j_call: TRBJ2-7
d_call: TRBD1
v_call: TRBV19
clone_size: few
cdr3_nt: TGTGTCAGTAGTCAAGGACAGGGTATAATCTACGAGCAGTACTTC
cdr3_aa: CVSSQGQGIIYEQYF

j_call: TRBJ2-3
d_call: TRBD1
v_call: TRBV4-1
clone_size: NA
cdr3_nt: TGCGCCAGCAGAGCCGGGACCTGGGACAGGGGGCGAGCAGATACGCAGTATTTT
cdr3_aa: CASRAGTWDRGRADTQYF

j_call: TRBJ2-5
d_call: NA
v_call: TRBV2
clone_size: few
cdr3_nt: TGTGCCAGCAGTGATACTCTAATAGGGGTGCGTGAGACCCAGTACTTC
cdr3_aa: CASSDTLIGVRETQYF

j_call: TRBJ2-7
d_call: TRBD1
v_call: TRBV9
clone_size: many
cdr3_nt: TGTGCCAGCAGCGTAGGCCGGGACAGCTCCTACGAGCAGTACTTC
cdr3_aa: CASSVGRDSSYEQYF

j_call: TRBJ2-3
d_call: NA
v_call: TRBV4-3
clone_size: many
cdr3_nt: TGCGCCAGCAGCCAAGAGGGAAACACAGATACGCAGTATTTT
cdr3_aa: CASSQEGNTDTQYF

j_call: TRBJ1-5
d_call: NA
v_call: TRBV6-5
clone_size: NA
cdr3_nt: TGTGCCAGCAGCCACGGGGTCAATGGCAATCAGCCCCAGCATTTT
cdr3_aa: CASSHGVNGNQPQHF

j_call: TRBJ2-7
d_call: NA
v_call: TRBV20-1
clone_size: many
cdr3_nt: TGCAGTGCGGAATGGCGGTCTAGGTACGAGCAGTACTTC
cdr3_aa: CSAEWRSRYEQYF

j_call: TRBJ1-2
d_call: TRBD1
v_call: TRBV12-3/TRBV12-4
clone_size: NA
cdr3_nt: TGTGCCAGCAGTTTCGCCTTGACAGGGCAGAACTATGGCTACGCCTTC
cdr3_aa: CASSFALTGQNYGYAF

j_call: TRBJ1-5
d_call: NA
v_call: TRBV12-3/TRBV12-4
clone_size: NA
cdr3_nt: TGTGCCAGCAGTTTATCTGTCCTAGCGGGAGTTCGGGCAGATACGCAGCATTTT
cdr3_aa: CASSLSVLAGVRADTQHF

j_call: TRBJ2-5
d_call: NA
v_call: TRBV6-5
clone_size: NA
cdr3_nt: TGTGCCAGCAGTGCGATAGACAGTCAAGAGACCCAGTGCTTC
cdr3_aa: CASSAIDSQETQCF

j_call: TRBJ2-3
d_call: TRBD2
v_call: TRBV19
clone_size: NA
cdr3_nt: TGTGCCAGTAGCCTGACTAGCGGGGGGGCTAATACGCAGTATTTT
cdr3_aa: CASSLTSGGANTQYF

j_call: TRBJ2-1
d_call: NA
v_call: TRBV27
clone_size: many
cdr3_nt: TGTGCCAGCAGTTTAGGAGGGGTTGAGCAGTTCTTC
cdr3_aa: CASSLGGVEQFF

j_call: TRBJ2-1
d_call: TRBD2
v_call: TRBV4-2
clone_size: NA
cdr3_nt: TGTGCCAGCAGCCAAGAAGTCAGGACTAGCGGATACAATGAGCAGTTCTTC
cdr3_aa: CASSQEVRTSGYNEQFF

j_call: TRBJ1-2
d_call: NA
v_call: TRBV19
clone_size: NA
cdr3_nt: TGTGCCTCCTATTACCCAGAGAGTGACTATGGCTACACCTTC
cdr3_aa: CASYYPESDYGYTF

j_call: TRBJ2-1
d_call: TRBD1
v_call: TRBV7-9
clone_size: few
cdr3_nt: TGTGCCAGCAGCGGACAGGGGGGGGGCAATGAGCAGTTCTTC
cdr3_aa: CASSGQGGGNEQFF

j_call: TRBJ2-5
d_call: TRBD2
v_call: TRBV13
clone_size: few
cdr3_nt: TGTGCCAGCAGCCCGCGGAAGACTAGCGGGGGGGCAGAGACCCAGTACTTC
cdr3_aa: CASSPRKTSGGAETQYF

j_call: TRBJ2-3
d_call: NA
v_call: TRBV29-1
clone_size: many
cdr3_nt: TGCAGCGTTGATCTGGCAATCACAGATACGCAGTATTTT
cdr3_aa: CSVDLAITDTQYF

j_call: TRBJ2-6
d_call: TRBD1
v_call: TRBV13
clone_size: many
cdr3_nt: TGTGCCAGCAGCTCGTCACAGGGGATCTCTGGGGCCAACGTCCTGACTTTC
cdr3_aa: CASSSSQGISGANVLTF

j_call: TRBJ2-4
d_call: NA
v_call: TRBV12-3/TRBV12-4
clone_size: many
cdr3_nt: TGTGCCAGCAGTTTCGACCAGGAAAACATTCAGTACTTC
cdr3_aa: CASSFDQENIQYF

j_call: TRBJ2-5
d_call: NA
v_call: TRBV20-1
clone_size: many
cdr3_nt: TGCAGTGCTCTCATCGAACTAGACCTCGCAGAGACCCAGTACTTC
cdr3_aa: CSALIELDLAETQYF

j_call: TRBJ2-3
d_call: TRBD2
v_call: TRBV5-6
clone_size: NA
cdr3_nt: TGTGCCAGCAGCTTGGTCGTAGCGGGAGATCGCACAGATACGCAGTATTTT
cdr3_aa: CASSLVVAGDRTDTQYF

j_call: TRBJ1-1
d_call: TRBD1
v_call: TRBV9
clone_size: many
cdr3_nt: TGTGCCAGCACATGGGGACAGGCAAACACTGAAGCTTTCTTT
cdr3_aa: CASTWGQANTEAFF

j_call: TRBJ1-2
d_call: TRBD1
v_call: TRBV6-5
clone_size: few
cdr3_nt: TGTGCCAGCACCCGACAGGGGGCGGCCTATGGCTACACCTTC
cdr3_aa: CASTRQGAAYGYTF

j_call: TRBJ1-5
d_call: NA
v_call: TRBV6-2/TRBV6-3
clone_size: many
cdr3_nt: TGTGCCAGCAGCCTACAGGGCTTCAATCAGCCCCAGCATTTT
cdr3_aa: CASSLQGFNQPQHF

j_call: TRBJ2-5
d_call: TRBD2
v_call: TRBV11-2
clone_size: NA
cdr3_nt: TGTGCCAGCAGCCCTTCGGGGGGGTCGGCCCAGTACTTC
cdr3_aa: CASSPSGGSAQYF

j_call: TRBJ2-1
d_call: NA
v_call: TRBV6-4
clone_size: few
cdr3_nt: TGTGCCAGCACCAGGGGTTGGTCCTACAATGAGCAGTTCTTC
cdr3_aa: CASTRGWSYNEQFF

j_call: TRBJ2-7
d_call: TRBD2
v_call: TRBV4-3
clone_size: NA
cdr3_nt: TGCGCCAGCAACCCAGGGACTAGCGACTACGAGCAGTACTTC
cdr3_aa: CASNPGTSDYEQYF

j_call: TRBJ1-5
d_call: NA
v_call: TRBV12-3/TRBV12-4
clone_size: NA
cdr3_nt: TGTGCCAGCAGTTTAGGGGAGTTCAATCAGCCCCAGCATTTT
cdr3_aa: CASSLGEFNQPQHF

j_call: TRBJ2-3
d_call: NA
v_call: TRBV19
clone_size: many
cdr3_nt: TGTGCCAGTAGTCCAAGCGAGGGGATCGGCACAGATACGCAGTATTTT
cdr3_aa: CASSPSEGIGTDTQYF

j_call: TRBJ1-4
d_call: NA
v_call: TRBV4-3
clone_size: NA
cdr3_nt: TGCGCCAGCAGCCAAGATCCCCACGTCATGCAGAGCTCTAATGGAAAACTGTTTTTT
cdr3_aa: CASSQDPHVMQSSNGKLFF

j_call: TRBJ2-4
d_call: NA
v_call: TRBV6-2/TRBV6-3
clone_size: few
cdr3_nt: TGTGCCAGCAGTTACCACAGGGCCCGGGACCTCACGACTTTAGCCAAAAACATTCAGTACTTC
cdr3_aa: CASSYHRARDLTTLAKNIQYF

j_call: TRBJ2-1
d_call: TRBD2
v_call: TRBV7-2
clone_size: NA
cdr3_nt: TGTGCCAGCAGCTTGACACTAGCGGGAGTGGAGCAGTTCTTC
cdr3_aa: CASSLTLAGVEQFF

j_call: TRBJ1-1
d_call: NA
v_call: TRBV27
clone_size: many
cdr3_nt: TGTGCCAGCGGACCTCTAGGGGCGAGGGTCGCTGAAGCTTTCTTT
cdr3_aa: CASGPLGARVAEAFF

j_call: TRBJ1-1
d_call: NA
v_call: TRBV14
clone_size: NA
cdr3_nt: TGTGCCAGCAGCCAACTCGGGACACCGACTGAAACTTTCTTT
cdr3_aa: CASSQLGTPTETFF

j_call: TRBJ1-5
d_call: NA
v_call: TRBV7-8
clone_size: many
cdr3_nt: TGTGCCAGCAGCTTAGTAGGGAATAGCAATCAGCCCCAGCATTTT
cdr3_aa: CASSLVGNSNQPQHF

j_call: TRBJ2-3
d_call: TRBD2
v_call: TRBV7-6
clone_size: many
cdr3_nt: TGTGCCAGCAGCGGGAGACTAGCGGGAAGCACAGATACGCAGTATTTT
cdr3_aa: CASSGRLAGSTDTQYF

j_call: TRBJ2-5
d_call: NA
v_call: TRBV20-1
clone_size: many
cdr3_nt: TGCAGTGCTAGTCTGCGGGACCAAGAGACCCAGTACTTC
cdr3_aa: CSASLRDQETQYF

j_call: TRBJ2-2
d_call: NA
v_call: TRBV20-1
clone_size: NA
cdr3_nt: TGCAGTCCAAACGGAGGGGCGAACACCGGGGAGCTGTTTTTT
cdr3_aa: CSPNGGANTGELFF